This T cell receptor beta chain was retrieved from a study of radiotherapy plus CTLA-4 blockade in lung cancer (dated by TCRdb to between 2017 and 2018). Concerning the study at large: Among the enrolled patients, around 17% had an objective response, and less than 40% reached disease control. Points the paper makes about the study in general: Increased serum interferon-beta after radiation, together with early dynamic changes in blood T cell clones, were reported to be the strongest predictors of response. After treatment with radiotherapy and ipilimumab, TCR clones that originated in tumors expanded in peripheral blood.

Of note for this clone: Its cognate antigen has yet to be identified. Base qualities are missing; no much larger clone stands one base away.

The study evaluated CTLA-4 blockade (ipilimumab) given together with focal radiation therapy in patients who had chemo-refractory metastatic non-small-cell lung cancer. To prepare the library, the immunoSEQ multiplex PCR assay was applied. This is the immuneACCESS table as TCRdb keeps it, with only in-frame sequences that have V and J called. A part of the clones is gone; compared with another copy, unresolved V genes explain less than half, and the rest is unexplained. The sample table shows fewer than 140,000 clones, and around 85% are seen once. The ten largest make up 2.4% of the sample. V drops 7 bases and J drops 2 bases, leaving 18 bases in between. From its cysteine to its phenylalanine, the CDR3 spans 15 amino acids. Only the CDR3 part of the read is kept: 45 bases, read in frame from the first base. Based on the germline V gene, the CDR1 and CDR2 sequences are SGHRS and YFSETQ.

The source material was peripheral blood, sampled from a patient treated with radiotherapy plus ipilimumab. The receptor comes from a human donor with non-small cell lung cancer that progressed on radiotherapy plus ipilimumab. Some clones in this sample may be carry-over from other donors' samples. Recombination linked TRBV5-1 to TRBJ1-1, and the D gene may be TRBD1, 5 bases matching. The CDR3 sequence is CASGKGTPSNTEAFF. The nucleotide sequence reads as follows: TGCGCCAGCGGAAAGGGGACTCCTAGCAACACTGAAGCTTTCTTT.